A single sample is the source of the 4 T cell receptor beta chains below, sequenced in a study of blood T cell repertoires in COVID-19. Using immunoSEQ multiplex PCR, the repertoire was profiled, and TCRdb retains in-frame clones only, with some absent. Of more than 35,000 clones listed, roughly 91% are singletons. Input material: peripheral blood. Receptors originate from a human donor in a cohort sampled during active COVID-19.

This chain uses TRBV2 with TRBJ1-2; 7 bases agree with TRBD1. This CDR3 has 15 amino acids. V shed 8 bases, J shed 0 bases, and the junction held 9 bases outside the gene matches. The germline CDR1 and CDR2 sequences are SNHLY and FYNNEI. This chain's CDR3 is CASEPHRGTNYGYTF. The CDR3 nucleotides read TGTGCCAGCGAACCTCACAGGGGAACTAACTATGGCTACACCTTC.

This clone was recorded once. V usage is TRBV20-1 and J usage is TRBJ2-5; possible D gene TRBD1, 6 bases. This CDR3 comprises 13 residues. Trimming left V 3 bases short and J 4 bases short, with 12 bases between. CDR1 and CDR2 from the germline V gene are DFQATT and SNEGSKA (reference sequence). Here the CDR3 reads CSASKSRGETQYF. Here the CDR3 DNA reads TGCAGTGCTAGTAAATCCAGGGGAGAGACCCAGTACTTC.

This clone appeared a single time. The chain is built from TRBV2 and TRBJ1-5, with D uncertain. The CDR3 is made up of 14 amino acids. The V end lost 6 bases, the J end lost 1 base, and 10 bases lay between the germline ends. Germline CDR1 SNHLY, CDR2 FYNNEI. CDR3 protein: CASRGGGSNQPQHF. CDR3 in DNA: TGTGCCAGCAGGGGAGGTGGGAGCAATCAGCCCCAGCATTTT.

The J gene is TRBJ2-1, the V gene TRBV7-9; D ambiguous. The germline V and J ends were trimmed by 5 bases and 9 bases, with 8 bases remaining between them. CDR1 and CDR2 (germline): SEHNR, FQNEAQ (reference sequence). The CDR3 contains 11 residues. DNA for the CDR3: TGTGCCAGCAGCCCCGGCGGTGAGCAGTTCTTC. Encoded protein: CASSPGGEQFF. The whole variable domain, remainder taken from reference TRBV7-9 and TRBJ2-1, is DTGVSQNPRHKITKRGQNVTFRCDPISEHNRLYWYRQTLGQGPEFLTYFQNEAQLEKSRLLSDRFSAERPKGSFSTLEIQRTEQGDSAMYLCASSPGGEQFFGPGTRLTVL.